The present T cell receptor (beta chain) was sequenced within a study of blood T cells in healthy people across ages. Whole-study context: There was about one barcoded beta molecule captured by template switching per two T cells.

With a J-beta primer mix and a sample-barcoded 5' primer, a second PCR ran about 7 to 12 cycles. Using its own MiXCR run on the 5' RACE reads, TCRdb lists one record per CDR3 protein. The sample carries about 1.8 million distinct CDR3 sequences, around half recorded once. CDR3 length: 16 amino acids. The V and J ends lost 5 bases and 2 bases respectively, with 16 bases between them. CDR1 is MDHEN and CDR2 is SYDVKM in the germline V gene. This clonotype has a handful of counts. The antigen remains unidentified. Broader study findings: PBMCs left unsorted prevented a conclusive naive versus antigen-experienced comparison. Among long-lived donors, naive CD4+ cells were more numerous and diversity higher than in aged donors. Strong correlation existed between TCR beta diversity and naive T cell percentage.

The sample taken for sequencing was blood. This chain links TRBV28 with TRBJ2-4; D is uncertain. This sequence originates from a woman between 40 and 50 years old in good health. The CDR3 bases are TGTGCCAGCAGTCCCCCTTTGTGGAACCCCAAAAACATTCAGTACTTC. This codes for CASSPPLWNPKNIQYF. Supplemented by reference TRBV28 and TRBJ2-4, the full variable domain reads DVKVTQSSRYLVKRTGEKVFLECVQDMDHENMFWYRQDPGLGLRLIYFSYDVKMKEKGDIPEGYSVSREKKERFSLILESASTNQTSMYLCASSPPLWNPKNIQYFGAGTRLSVL.